These 8 T cell receptor beta chains originate from one sample sequenced in a study of T-cell reconstitution after alpha-beta-depleted transplantation in children. For TCRbeta, the library was prepared with unique molecular identifiers. TCRdb re-called the PCR reads with MiXCR, one entry per CDR3 protein. Among hundreds of thousands of distinct CDR3 sequences listed, about 12% were seen once. The material sequenced was PBMCs, taken before TCRalphabeta/CD19-depleted stem cell transplant. All receptors derive from a girl aged 2-10 years with congenital amegakaryocytic thrombocytopenia, due to receive a stem cell transplant.

This clonotype was seen repeatedly, ten times or more. The V and J genes are TRBV12-3 or TRBV12-4 and TRBJ2-3; 7 nucleotides match TRBD2. Trimming removed 1 base from V and 4 bases from J; junction bases left unmatched: 5. CDR3 size: 15 residues. For the CDR3, the DNA is TGTGCCAGCAGTTTAGAGCGGGAAATGGCAGATACGCAGTATTTT. Its translation: CASSLEREMADTQYF.

The V call is TRBV20-1, the J call TRBJ2-3, with TRBD1 matching over 9 bases. This CDR3 is 18 amino acids long. Germline-derived CDR1 and CDR2 are DFQATT and SNEGSKA (reference sequence). V dropped 5 bases and J dropped 1; count of bases not matched to a gene: 16. The CDR3 DNA reads TGCAGTGCTGACTATCCAATTAACCGGGACAGGGGCACAGATACGCAGTATTTT. It is translated as CSADYPINRDRGTDTQYF.

This clonotype was recorded at least ten times. The V gene is TRBV24-1, the J gene TRBJ1-1, with 9 bases fitting TRBD1. The germline V gene has CDR1 KGHDR and CDR2 SFDVKD. The CDR3 totals 13 residues. V dropped 4 bases and J dropped 7; count of bases not matched to a gene: 3. DNA of the CDR3: TGTGCCACCAGTGAGGGGACAGGGCTTGAAGCTTTCTTT. This encodes CATSEGTGLEAFF.

This clonotype turned up a few times. J is TRBJ2-7 and V is TRBV24-1; 10 positions agree with TRBD2. Germline assignment: CDR1 KGHDR and CDR2 SFDVKD. V was clipped by 3 bases and J by 3 bases; unmatched bases: 13. CDR3 size: 18 residues. DNA of the CDR3: TGTGCCACCAGTGATGCGGATCTCGGGACTAGCGAAGGCTACGAGCAGTACTTC. Translation gives CATSDADLGTSEGYEQYF.

A word on this clonotype: This sequence may be a read error, since a much larger clone differs from it by one base. V is TRBV29-1 and J is TRBJ1-2; 7 bases are a match to TRBD1. The CDR3 has 13 residues. Germline values: CDR1 SQVTM, CDR2 ANQGSEA. Here the CDR3 DNA reads TGCAGCGGAAAACGGGACAGCGGGGCCGGCTCCACCTTC. Translated, it gives CSGKRDSGAGSTF. Full variable domain (outside the CDR3, taken from reference TRBV29-1 and TRBJ1-2): SAVISQKPSRDICQRGTSLTIQCQVDSQVTMMFWYRQQPGQSLTLIATANQGSEATYESGFVIDKFPISRPNLTFSTLTVSNMSPEDSSIYLCSGKRDSGAGSTFGSGTRLTVV.

The CDR3 sequence is CCALRQELTAVQETQYF. The CDR3 bases are TGCTGCGCTTTGCGACAGGAACTAACCGCTGTGCAAGAGACCCAGTACTTC. This rearrangement joins TRBV20-1 to TRBJ2-5; tentatively, D is TRBD1 (6 bases). The germline CDR1 and CDR2 sequences are DFQATT and SNEGSKA (reference sequence). CDR3 length equals 17 residues.

A few counts support this clonotype. The rearrangement links TRBV20-1 to TRBJ2-3; D possibly uses TRBD1 or TRBD2 (6 bases each). V lost 6 bases and J lost 4, with 17 bases in between. Germline V lookup: CDR1 DFQATT, CDR2 SNEGSKA (reference sequence). The CDR3 runs to 14 residues. CDR3: CSAPVGGTSDTQYF. The CDR3 DNA follows: TGCAGTGCCCCAGTCGGGGGCACGTCAGATACGCAGTATTTT.

This clonotype was found a few times. The chain couples TRBV7-6 to TRBJ2-1, with 13 bases that match TRBD2. V dropped 5 bases and J dropped 7; count of bases not matched to a gene: 14. From germline, CDR1 is SGHVS and CDR2 FNYEAQ. This CDR3 is built from 18 residues. CDR3 loop: CASSPMPRTSGSGNEQFF. As DNA, the CDR3 is TGTGCCAGCAGCCCGATGCCCCGGACTAGCGGGAGTGGGAATGAGCAGTTCTTC.